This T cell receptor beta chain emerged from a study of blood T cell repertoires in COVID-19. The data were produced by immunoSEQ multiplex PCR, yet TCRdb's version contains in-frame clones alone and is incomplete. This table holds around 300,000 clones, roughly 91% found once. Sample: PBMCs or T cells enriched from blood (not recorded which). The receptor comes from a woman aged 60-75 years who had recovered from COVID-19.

CDR3: CASSYFGHTFSYEQYF. In DNA, the CDR3 is TGTGCCAGCAGTTACTTTGGACATACGTTTTCCTACGAGCAGTACTTC. The rearrangement uses TRBV6-5 and TRBJ2-7; perhaps TRBD1 as D (5 bases). The CDR3 consists of 16 residues. Trimming left V 1 base short and J 1 base short, with 14 bases between. From germline, CDR1 is MNHEY and CDR2 SVGAGI.